This T cell receptor (beta chain) stems from a study of blood T cells in healthy people across ages. Points from the study as a whole: It was the long-lived donors that had more naive CD4+ cells and higher diversity than aged donors.

Combining a sample-barcoded 5' primer with a J-beta primer mix, a second PCR ran for roughly 7 to 11 cycles. TCRdb redid the calling of the 5' RACE reads with MiXCR, one entry per CDR3 protein. Of around 850,000 distinct CDR3 sequences in the sample, about 34% were seen once. Points on this clonotype: Its antigen is unknown.

Per the germline V gene, CDR1 is SGHKS and CDR2 is YYEKEE (reference sequence). This CDR3 has 15 residues. V shed 1 base and J shed 11 bases, with 21 bases lying between them. Total RNA, at least 5 micrograms per sample, came from PBMCs. This sequence joins TRBV5-5 and TRBJ2-5; D might be TRBD2 (7 bases). The specimen sequenced was blood. The sequence was collected from a man between 18 and 29 years old in good health. Here the CDR3 reads CASSLSGAWDNEQYF. The CDR3 DNA sequence: TGTGCCAGCAGCTTGAGCGGGGCGTGGGACAATGAGCAGTACTTC.